These T cell receptor beta chains were read from a single sample in a study of blood T cell repertoires in COVID-19. Clones were read by immunoSEQ multiplex PCR, and TCRdb kept only the in-frame ones, dropping some. The repertoire holds fewer than 40,000 clones, with more than 65% as singletons. Sequenced sample: peripheral blood. The receptor set was obtained from a man in his sixties or seventies with COVID-19, enrolled during active disease. The CDR3 runs from the conserved cysteine through the conserved F or W.

>TRBV7-3
CASSSNRVYF
>TRBV4-3
CASSQSPVGGEETQYF
>TRBV6-6
CASSRDRGSGELFF
>TRBV9
CASSSESGDYEQYF
>TRBV11-3
CASSPEVGTSGLYEQFF
>TRBV6-1
CASSEPRGAGGSGELFF
>TRBV6-1
CASSESGQGRTPQHF
>TRBV4-3
CASSQEWKGLFYGYTF
>TRBV11-2
CASSPGTGGREKLFF
>TRBV15
CATSNGRGQETQYF
>TRBV19
CASTPGGGTSYGYTF
>TRBV28
CASSLGTGLRDEQYF
>TRBV29-1
CSVALGLAGGPGDTQYF
>TRBV6-1
CASSDGTGRDNEKLFF
>TRBV27
CASSLLTGNYNEQYF
>TRBV21-1
CASSKGLQDTQYF
>TRBV18
CASSPTNEKLFF
>TRBV27
CASSFRGSGYTF
>TRBV6-5
CASSQDTQETQYF
>TRBV24-1
CATSDTRGAGNTIYF
>TRBV10-3
CATAPGLAGGGQPPKQYF
>TRBV9
CASSPGTSGSTDTQYF
>TRBV5-1
CASSLGTESEAFF
>TRBV6-5
CASSRQGNGYTF
>TRBV7-6
CASSPLRFSGEGANVLTF
>TRBV29-1
CSVAKGSNTGELFF
>TRBV2
CAGQGQGVSTGELFF
>TRBV11-2
CASSSLGLVEQFF
>TRBV5-6
CASSPRGFYFNTGELFF
>TRBV10-3
CAIGLALNSYNEQFF
>TRBV28
CASFQGGSYGYTF
>TRBV7-2
CASSLAGAGLNTGELFF
>TRBV29-1
CSATKQGINEKLFF
>TRBV3-1/TRBV3-2
CASSQEPRTGEAFF
>TRBV9
CASSPGPPGQGATAEAFF
>TRBV6-5
CASRRQGSYEQYF
>TRBV19
CASSARTVYGYTF
>TRBV27
CASSLFPPGQLYEQYF
>TRBV30
CAWRAETSYEQYF
>TRBV6-5
CASSYERSRSNYGYTF
>TRBV27
CASSRDSPYSGNTIYF
>TRBV9
CASSQNYIRTDTQYF
>TRBV4-3
CASSQDGAAYNSPLHF
>TRBV14
CASSQVRDNYGYTF
>TRBV6-1
CASSEFGRNTEAFF
>TRBV2
CASTRVALNQEQFF
>TRBV5-4
CASTLAGGFNSPLHF
>TRBV11-3
CASSSPLQGDNYGYTF
>TRBV5-1
CASSLADRAEAETQYF
>TRBV5-1
CASSWTGMNTEAFF
>TRBV7-2
CASSLAGVRNEQYF
>TRBV9
CASSVDRGGTEAFF
>TRBV9
CASSVGTVNEKLFF
>TRBV5-4
CASSIWTGAYNEQFF
>TRBV28
CASTFQQQGFYGYTF
>TRBV6-2/TRBV6-3
CASTYYPNEQFF
>TRBV30
CAWSGQGRDYGYTF
>TRBV6-5
CASSSGVVEKLFF
>TRBV5-1
CASSLRGGTEAFF
>TRBV3-1/TRBV3-2
CASGQGRNEQFF